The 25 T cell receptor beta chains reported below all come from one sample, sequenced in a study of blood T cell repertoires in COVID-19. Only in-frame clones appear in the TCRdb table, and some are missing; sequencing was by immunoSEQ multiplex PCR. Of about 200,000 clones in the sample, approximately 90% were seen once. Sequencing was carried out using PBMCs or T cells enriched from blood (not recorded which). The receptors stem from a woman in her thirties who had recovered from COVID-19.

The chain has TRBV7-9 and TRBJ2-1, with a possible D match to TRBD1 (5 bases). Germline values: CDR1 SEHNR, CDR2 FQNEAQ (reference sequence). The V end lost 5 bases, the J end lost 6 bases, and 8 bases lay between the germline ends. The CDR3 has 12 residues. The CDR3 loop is CASSHDSNEQFF. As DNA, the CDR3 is TGTGCCAGCAGCCACGACAGCAATGAGCAGTTCTTC.

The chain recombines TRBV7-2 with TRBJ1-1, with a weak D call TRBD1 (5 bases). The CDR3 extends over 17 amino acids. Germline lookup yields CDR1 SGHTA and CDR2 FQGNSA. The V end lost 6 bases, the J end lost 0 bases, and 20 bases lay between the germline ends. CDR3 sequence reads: CASRPGASLYVNTEAFF. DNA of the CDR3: TGTGCCAGCAGGCCTGGGGCGTCACTTTATGTGAACACTGAAGCTTTCTTT.

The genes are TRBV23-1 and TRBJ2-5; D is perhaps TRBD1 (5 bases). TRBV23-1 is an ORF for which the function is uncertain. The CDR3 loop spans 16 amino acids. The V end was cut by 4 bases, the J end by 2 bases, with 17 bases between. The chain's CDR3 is CASSRKAGCLQETQYF. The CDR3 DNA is TGCGCCAGCAGTCGAAAGGCAGGGTGTTTACAAGAGACCCAGTACTTC.

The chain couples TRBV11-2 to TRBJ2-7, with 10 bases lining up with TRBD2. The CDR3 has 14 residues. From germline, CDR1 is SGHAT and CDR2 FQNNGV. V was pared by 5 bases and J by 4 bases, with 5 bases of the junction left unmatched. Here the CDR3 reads CASSTWTSGYEQYF. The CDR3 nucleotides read TGTGCCAGCAGCACATGGACTAGCGGATACGAGCAGTACTTC.

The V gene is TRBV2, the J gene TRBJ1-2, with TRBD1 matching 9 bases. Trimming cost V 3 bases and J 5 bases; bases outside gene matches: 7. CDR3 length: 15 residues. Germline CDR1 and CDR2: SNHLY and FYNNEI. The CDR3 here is CASSDPGQGTYGYTF. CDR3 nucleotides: TGTGCCAGCAGTGACCCGGGACAGGGTACATATGGCTACACCTTC.

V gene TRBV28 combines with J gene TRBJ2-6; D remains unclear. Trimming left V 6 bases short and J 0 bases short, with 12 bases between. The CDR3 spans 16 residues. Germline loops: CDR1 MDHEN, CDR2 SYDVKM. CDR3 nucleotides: TGTGCCAGCAGAACTTCAACAGACTCTGGGGCCAACGTCCTGACTTTC. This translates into CASRTSTDSGANVLTF.

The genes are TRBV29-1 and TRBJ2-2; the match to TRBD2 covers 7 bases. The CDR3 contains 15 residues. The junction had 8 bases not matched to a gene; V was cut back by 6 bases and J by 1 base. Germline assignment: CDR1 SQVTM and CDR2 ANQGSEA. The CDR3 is CSVLYGGGNTGELFF. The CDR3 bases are TGCAGCGTCCTATATGGCGGGGGGAACACCGGGGAGCTGTTTTTT.

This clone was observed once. The CDR3 DNA reads TGTGCCATCAGTGAGCATAGCGCCCAAGAGACCCAGTACTTC. It specifies CAISEHSAQETQYF. This rearrangement joins TRBV10-3 to TRBJ2-5, with a weak D call TRBD2 (5 bases). The CDR3 is made up of 14 amino acids. Germline loops: CDR1 ENHRY, CDR2 SYGVKD. V lost 2 bases, J lost 1 base, and 8 bases lay in between.

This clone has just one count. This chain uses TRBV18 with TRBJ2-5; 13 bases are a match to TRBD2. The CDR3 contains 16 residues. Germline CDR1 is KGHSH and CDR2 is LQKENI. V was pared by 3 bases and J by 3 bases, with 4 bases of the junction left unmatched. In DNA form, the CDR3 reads TGTGCCAGCTCACCTGCGGGACTAGCGGGGAAAGAGACCCAGTACTTC. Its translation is CASSPAGLAGKETQYF.

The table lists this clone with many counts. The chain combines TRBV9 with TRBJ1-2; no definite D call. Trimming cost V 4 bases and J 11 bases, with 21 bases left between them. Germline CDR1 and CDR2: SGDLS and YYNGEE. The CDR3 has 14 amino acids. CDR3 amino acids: CASSPNPSDSEYTF. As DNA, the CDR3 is TGTGCCAGCAGCCCAAACCCCTCTGATAGTGAGTACACCTTC.

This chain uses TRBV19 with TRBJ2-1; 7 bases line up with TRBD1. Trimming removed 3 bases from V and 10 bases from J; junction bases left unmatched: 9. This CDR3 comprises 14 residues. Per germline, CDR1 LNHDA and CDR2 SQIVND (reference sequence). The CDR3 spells CASSIEGAVREQFF. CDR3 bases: TGTGCCAGTAGTATTGAGGGGGCCGTCAGAGAGCAGTTCTTC.

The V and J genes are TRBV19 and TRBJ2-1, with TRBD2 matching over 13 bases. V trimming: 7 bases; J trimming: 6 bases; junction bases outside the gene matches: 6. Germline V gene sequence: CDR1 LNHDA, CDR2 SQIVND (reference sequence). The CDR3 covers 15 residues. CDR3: CASIRTSGGSNEQFF. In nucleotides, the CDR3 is TGTGCCAGTATTCGGACTAGCGGGGGATCCAATGAGCAGTTCTTC.

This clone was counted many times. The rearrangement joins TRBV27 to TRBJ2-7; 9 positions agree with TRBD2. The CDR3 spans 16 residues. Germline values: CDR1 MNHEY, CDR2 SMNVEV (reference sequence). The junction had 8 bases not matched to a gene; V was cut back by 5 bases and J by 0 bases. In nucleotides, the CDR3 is TGTGCCAGCAGTCCAAATTATAGCGGGAGCTCCTACGAGCAGTACTTC. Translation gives CASSPNYSGSSYEQYF.

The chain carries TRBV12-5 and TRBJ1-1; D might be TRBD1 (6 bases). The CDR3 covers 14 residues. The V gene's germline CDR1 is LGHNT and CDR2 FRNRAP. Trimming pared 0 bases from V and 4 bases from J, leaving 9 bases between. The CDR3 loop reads CASGLVKGGTEAFF. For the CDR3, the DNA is TGTGCTAGTGGTTTGGTCAAAGGGGGCACTGAAGCTTTCTTT.

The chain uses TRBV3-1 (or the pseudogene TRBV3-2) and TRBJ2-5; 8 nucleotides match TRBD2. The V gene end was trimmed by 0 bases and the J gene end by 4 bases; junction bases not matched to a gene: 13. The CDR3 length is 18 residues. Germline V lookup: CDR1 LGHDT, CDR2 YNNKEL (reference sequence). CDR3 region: CASSQDAGGQEFRETQYF. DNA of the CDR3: TGTGCCAGCAGCCAAGATGCGGGGGGACAAGAATTCCGAGAGACCCAGTACTTC.

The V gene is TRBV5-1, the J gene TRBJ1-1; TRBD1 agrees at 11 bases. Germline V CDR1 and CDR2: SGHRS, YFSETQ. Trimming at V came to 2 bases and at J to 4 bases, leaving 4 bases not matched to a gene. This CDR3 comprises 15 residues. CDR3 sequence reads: CASSFGTGGTTEAFF. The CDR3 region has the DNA TGCGCCAGCAGCTTCGGGACAGGGGGGACCACTGAAGCTTTCTTT.

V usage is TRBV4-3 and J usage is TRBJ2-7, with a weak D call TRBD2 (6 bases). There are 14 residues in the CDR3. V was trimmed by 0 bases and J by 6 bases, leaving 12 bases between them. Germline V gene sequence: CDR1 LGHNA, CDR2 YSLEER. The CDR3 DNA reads TGCGCCAGCAGCCAAGAAAGGGCTAGCGTCGAGCAGTACTTC. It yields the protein CASSQERASVEQYF.

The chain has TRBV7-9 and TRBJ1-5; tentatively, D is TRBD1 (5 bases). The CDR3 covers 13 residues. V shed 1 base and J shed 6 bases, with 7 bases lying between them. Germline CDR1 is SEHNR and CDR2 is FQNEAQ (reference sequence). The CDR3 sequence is CASSLGGVQPQHF. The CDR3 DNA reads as TGTGCCAGCAGCTTAGGGGGGGTTCAGCCCCAGCATTTT.

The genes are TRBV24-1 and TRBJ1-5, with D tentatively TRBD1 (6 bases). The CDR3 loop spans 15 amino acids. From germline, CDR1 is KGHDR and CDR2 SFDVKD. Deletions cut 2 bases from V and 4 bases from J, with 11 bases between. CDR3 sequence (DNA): TGTGCCACCAGTGATTCCGACAGGACGAATCAGCCCCAGCATTTT. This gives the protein CATSDSDRTNQPQHF.

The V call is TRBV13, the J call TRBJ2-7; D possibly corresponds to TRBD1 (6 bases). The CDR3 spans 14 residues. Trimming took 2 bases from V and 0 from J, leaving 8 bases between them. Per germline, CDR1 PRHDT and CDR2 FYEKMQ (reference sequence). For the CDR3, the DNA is TGTGCCAGCAGCTTAAAAGGGGGCTCCTACGAGCAGTACTTC. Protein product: CASSLKGGSYEQYF.

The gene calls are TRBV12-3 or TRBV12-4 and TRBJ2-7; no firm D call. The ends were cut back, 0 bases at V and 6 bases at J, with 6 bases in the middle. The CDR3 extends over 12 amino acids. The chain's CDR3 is CASSLAGSEQYF. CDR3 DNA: TGTGCCAGCAGTTTAGCCGGGTCCGAGCAGTACTTC.

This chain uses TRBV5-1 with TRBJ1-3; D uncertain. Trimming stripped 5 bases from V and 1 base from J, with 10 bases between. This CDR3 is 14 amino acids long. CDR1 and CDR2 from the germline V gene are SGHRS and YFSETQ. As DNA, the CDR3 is TGCGCCAGCAGGGCGGTATTTTCTGGAAACACCATATATTTT. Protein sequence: CASRAVFSGNTIYF.

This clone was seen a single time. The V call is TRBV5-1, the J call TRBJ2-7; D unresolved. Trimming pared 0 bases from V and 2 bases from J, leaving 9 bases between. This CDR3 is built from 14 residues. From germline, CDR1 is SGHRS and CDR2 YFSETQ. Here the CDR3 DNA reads TGCGCCAGCAGCTTGGAGGAGTATGCCTACGAGCAGTACTTC. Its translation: CASSLEEYAYEQYF.

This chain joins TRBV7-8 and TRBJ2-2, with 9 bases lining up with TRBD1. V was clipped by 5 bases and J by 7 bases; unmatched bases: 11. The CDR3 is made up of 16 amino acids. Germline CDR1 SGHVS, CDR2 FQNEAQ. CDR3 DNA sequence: TGTGCCAGCAGCGGACGGACAGGGGATTTCGGCGGGGAGCTGTTTTTT. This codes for CASSGRTGDFGGELFF.

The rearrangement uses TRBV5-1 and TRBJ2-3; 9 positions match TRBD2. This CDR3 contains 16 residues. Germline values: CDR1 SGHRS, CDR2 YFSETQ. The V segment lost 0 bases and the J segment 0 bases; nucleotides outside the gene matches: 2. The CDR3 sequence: CASSLALAGSTDTQYF. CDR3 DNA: TGCGCCAGCAGCTTGGCTCTAGCGGGGAGCACAGATACGCAGTATTTT.